This paragraph covers one TCR beta chain sequence. As yet, its antigen is unknown. The time point denotes: blood 2 weeks post-SBRT. Indicated treatment: 15 Gy SBRT to primary tumor, nephrectomy 4 weeks later. The CDR3 is 12 amino acids. J gave up 8 bases and V 6 bases, and 7 bases lay outside the gene matches. Germline lookup yields CDR1 SGHNT and CDR2 YYREEE (reference sequence). This sample was included in a study of radiation and T cells in renal cell carcinoma. Sequencing used immunoSEQ multiplex PCR; TCRdb keeps in-frame clones, though not all of them. The sample has fewer than 90,000 clones, approximately 86% seen once. Study-wide results and caveats: No pretreatment tumor biopsies were available for baseline clonotypes.

This rearrangement joins TRBV5-4 to TRBJ1-2; 7 bases map to TRBD1. The material was blood, obtained from a patient whose treatment included radiotherapy and nephrectomy. The TCR originated in a woman aged 50 to 60 with renal cell carcinoma. The CDR3 loop is CASTKGQRGYTF. The CDR3 nucleotides are TGTGCCAGCACCAAGGGACAGAGAGGCTACACCTTC.